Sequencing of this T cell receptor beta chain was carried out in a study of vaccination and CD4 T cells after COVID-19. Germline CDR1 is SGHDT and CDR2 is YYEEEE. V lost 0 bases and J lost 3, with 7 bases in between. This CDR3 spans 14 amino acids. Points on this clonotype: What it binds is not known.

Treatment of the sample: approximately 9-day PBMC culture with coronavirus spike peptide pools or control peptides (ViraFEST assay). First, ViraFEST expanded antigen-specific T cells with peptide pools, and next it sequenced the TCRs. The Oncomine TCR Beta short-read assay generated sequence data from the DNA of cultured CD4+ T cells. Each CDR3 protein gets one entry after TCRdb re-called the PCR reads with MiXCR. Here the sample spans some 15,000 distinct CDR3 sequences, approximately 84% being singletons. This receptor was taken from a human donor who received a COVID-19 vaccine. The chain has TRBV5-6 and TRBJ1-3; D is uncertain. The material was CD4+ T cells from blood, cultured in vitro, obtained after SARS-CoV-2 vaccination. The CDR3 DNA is TGTGCCAGCAGCTTGGGGTGGAATGGAAACACCATATATTTT. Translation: CASSLGWNGNTIYF.